The next 18 T cell receptor beta chains were all read from a single sample in a study of metastatic and nonmetastatic thyroid tumors. TCRdb ran MiXCR on the PCR reads. The sample has more than 35,000 clones, about 14% seen once. Treatment of any kind had been given to no patient before thyroid surgery. The sequenced sample was blood. These receptors were taken from a female donor with papillary thyroid cancer or a benign thyroid nodule (not recorded which). Some clones in this sample may be carry-over from other donors' samples.

This clone has a count of ten or more. This rearrangement joins TRBV28 to TRBJ1-1; TRBD1 agrees at 9 bases. The CDR3 loop spans 14 amino acids. Germline V gene data show CDR1 as MDHEN and CDR2 as SYDVKM. V was pared by 11 bases and J by 1 base, with 8 bases of the junction left unmatched. The chain's CDR3 is CAAATGGPNTEAFF. The CDR3 nucleotides are TGTGCCGCCGCGACAGGGGGACCGAACACTGAAGCTTTCTTT. The full variable domain, with the rest looked up from reference TRBV28 and TRBJ1-1, is DVKVTQSSRYLVKRTGEKVFLECVQDMDHENMFWYRQDPGLGLRLIYFSYDVKMKEKGDIPEGYSVSREKKERFSLILESASTNQTSMYLCAAATGGPNTEAFFGQGTRLTVV.

This clone has a count of ten or more. V usage is TRBV24-1 and J usage is TRBJ2-7; 10 bases line up with TRBD2. The junction had 6 bases not matched to a gene; V was cut back by 10 bases and J by 4 bases. Germline V gives CDR1 KGHDR, CDR2 SFDVKD. The CDR3 totals 13 residues. This CDR3 reads CATSSGRSYEQYF. Written as DNA, the CDR3 is TGTGCCACAAGTAGCGGGAGGTCGTACGAGCAGTACTTC.

This clone came up many times. The chain uses TRBV7-9 and TRBJ1-1, with D hard to call. CDR1 SEHNR and CDR2 FQNEAQ come from the germline V gene (reference sequence). The V end was cut by 6 bases, the J end by 0 bases, with 11 bases between. CDR3 length: 14 amino acids. In nucleotides, the CDR3 is TGTGCCAGCAGGACCACAGTCATGAACACTGAAGCTTTCTTT. As protein: CASRTTVMNTEAFF.

This clone was counted ten times or more. The gene calls are TRBV11-1 and TRBJ2-1; D remains ambiguous. The germline V gene has CDR1 SGHAT and CDR2 FQDESV (reference sequence). CDR3 length: 15 amino acids. V gave up 3 bases and J gave up 6 bases, with 15 bases separating them. CDR3 nucleotide sequence: TGTGCCAGCAGCTTCTTTCCGGCAGAAATCAATGAGCAGTTCTTC. It encodes CASSFFPAEINEQFF.

This clone has ten or more counts. The chain joins TRBV29-1 to TRBJ2-7, with TRBD1 identical over 11 bases. This CDR3 contains 13 residues. Germline V CDR1 and CDR2: SQVTM, ANQGSEA. V lost 5 bases, J lost 5 bases, and 5 bases stayed unmatched. The CDR3 DNA sequence: TGCAGCGTTACGGACAGGGGGCGTCACGAGCAGTACTTC. This sequence encodes CSVTDRGRHEQYF.

This clone was detected many times. V and J are TRBV2 and TRBJ1-6; TRBD1 aligns across 9 bases. The germline V gene has CDR1 SNHLY and CDR2 FYNNEI. CDR3 size: 14 residues. The ends lost 7 bases at V and 8 bases at J; junction bases unmatched: 6. CDR3 protein: CASKVGQGYSPLHF. Written as DNA, the CDR3 is TGTGCCAGCAAGGTCGGACAGGGGTATTCACCCCTCCACTTT.

This clone was counted many times. The chain employs TRBV20-1 and TRBJ2-3; 7 nucleotides line up with TRBD2. This CDR3 contains 19 residues. V lost 3 bases, J lost 0 bases, and 18 bases stayed unmatched. CDR1 and CDR2 from the germline V gene are DFQATT and SNEGSKA (reference sequence). The CDR3: CSARGGWGIPQHSTDTQYF. The CDR3 nucleotides are TGCAGTGCTAGGGGAGGGTGGGGGATCCCCCAACATAGCACAGATACGCAGTATTTT.

This clone was detected many times. The chain has TRBV7-2 and TRBJ1-1; D is undetermined. Germline CDR1 is SGHTA and CDR2 is FQGNSA. The CDR3 is made up of 14 amino acids. V was shortened by 3 bases and J by 4 bases, with 12 bases between the two germline ends. The CDR3 DNA reads as TGTGCCAGCAGCTTTCTCACTACGGGCACTGAAGCTTTCTTT. Translation gives CASSFLTTGTEAFF. Filled out from reference TRBV7-2 and TRBJ1-1, the complete variable domain reads GAGVSQSPSNKVTEKGKDVELRCDPISGHTALYWYRQSLGQGLEFLIYFQGNSAPDKSGLPSDRFSAERTGGSVSTLTIQRTQQEDSAVYLCASSFLTTGTEAFFGQGTRLTVV.

The gene calls are TRBV12-3 or TRBV12-4 and TRBJ2-1; D gene ambiguous. V lost 4 bases and J 0 bases, leaving 10 bases between the germline ends. The CDR3 sequence is 15 residues long. This CDR3 reads CASSYLTVSYNEQFF. CDR3 nucleotides: TGTGCCAGCAGTTATTTGACGGTCTCCTACAATGAGCAGTTCTTC.

This clone occurred many times. The rearrangement uses TRBV4-1 and TRBJ2-1; 15 bases line up with TRBD2. The germline CDR1 and CDR2 sequences are MGHRA and YSYEKL. Trimming cost V 4 bases and J 7 bases; bases outside gene matches: 2. The CDR3 covers 15 residues. CDR3 sequence (DNA): TGCGCCAGCAGCCGCGGGACTAGCGGGAGGAATGAGCAGTTCTTC. This translates into CASSRGTSGRNEQFF.

V and J are TRBV4-1 and TRBJ2-2, with D possibly TRBD1 on 6 matching bases. The V gene's germline CDR1 is MGHRA and CDR2 YSYEKL. The ends were cut back, 1 base at V and 8 bases at J, with 11 bases in the middle. This CDR3 contains 14 residues. The CDR3 coding sequence is TGCGCCAGCAGCCAAGTCCCAGGGGCAGGGGAGCTGTTTTTT. Protein product: CASSQVPGAGELFF.

The chain combines TRBV5-1 with TRBJ2-1; perhaps TRBD1 as D (6 bases). Trimming shortened V by 5 bases and J by 0 bases, and 9 bases separated the two germline ends. This CDR3 is 14 amino acids long. In germline, CDR1 is SGHRS, CDR2 YFSETQ. The CDR3 region is CASRGTSSYNEQFF. The CDR3 DNA sequence: TGCGCCAGCAGGGGGACAAGCTCCTACAATGAGCAGTTCTTC.

This clone was counted at least ten times. V gene TRBV24-1 combines with J gene TRBJ1-1; unclear D gene. Looked up from germline, CDR1 is KGHDR and CDR2 is SFDVKD. Trimming pared 6 bases from V and 3 bases from J, leaving 10 bases between. The CDR3 loop spans 13 amino acids. CDR3 DNA: TGTGCCACCAGTACGGGTTTTGACACTGAAGCTTTCTTT. It encodes CATSTGFDTEAFF.

By frequency in the sample, this clone is large. The chain joins TRBV6-6 to TRBJ2-1; the D gene could be TRBD1 or TRBD2 (5 bases each). Per germline, CDR1 MNHNY and CDR2 SVGAGI (reference sequence). Trimming shortened V by 0 bases and J by 8 bases, and 8 bases separated the two germline ends. The CDR3 totals 13 residues. The CDR3 coding sequence is TGTGCCAGCAGTTACTCGAGAGGGGATGAGCAGTTCTTC. This translates into CASSYSRGDEQFF.

Details on this clone: This may stem from a read error, because a much larger clone lies one nucleotide away. V and J are TRBV25-1 and TRBJ2-5; weak D call: TRBD2 (5 bases). The CDR3 runs 16 residues. CDR1 and CDR2 from the germline V gene are MGHDK and SYGVNS. The V gene lost 6 bases and the J gene lost 2 bases, with 19 bases spanning the gap. The CDR3: CASSAGEGRTQETQYF. The CDR3 bases are TGTGCCAGCAGCGCCGGGGAAGGCCGAACACAAGAGACCCAGTACTTC. The whole variable domain, remainder taken from reference TRBV25-1 and TRBJ2-5, is EADIYQTPRYLVIGTGKKITLECSQTMGHDKMYWYQQDPGMELHLIHYSYGVNSTEKGDLSSESTVSRIRTEHFPLTLESARPSHTSQYLCASSAGEGRTQETQYFGPGTRLLVL.

This clone has a count of ten or more. J is TRBJ1-5 and V is TRBV19; 7 bases fit TRBD1. In germline, CDR1 is LNHDA, CDR2 SQIVND (reference sequence). Losses at the gene ends were 5 bases for V and 7 bases for J; bases not matched to a gene: 11. CDR3 length: 15 residues. The CDR3 here is CASSPATGTAQPQHF. The DNA for the CDR3 is TGTGCCAGTAGTCCTGCGACAGGGACGGCCCAGCCCCAGCATTTT.

The gene calls are TRBV6-2 or TRBV6-3 and TRBJ2-2; tentatively, D is TRBD1 (5 bases). This CDR3 contains 15 residues. V shed 11 bases and J shed 16 bases, with 32 bases lying between them. The germline V gene encodes CDR1 MNHEY and CDR2 SVGEGT. The chain's CDR3 is CAVRRQGVEAGLQFF. CDR3 coding DNA: TGTGCCGTACGTCGTCAGGGCGTCGAGGCCGGGCTGCAGTTTTTT.

This clone was recorded many times. The chain employs TRBV12-5 and TRBJ2-1; 9 bases map to TRBD1. The junction had 4 bases not matched to a gene; V was cut back by 6 bases and J by 1 base. The CDR3 covers 15 residues. From germline, CDR1 is LGHNT and CDR2 FRNRAP. CDR3 sequence (DNA): TGTGCTAGTGGCCGGGGGACAGGGTCCTACAATGAGCAGTTCTTC. As protein: CASGRGTGSYNEQFF. The whole variable domain, remainder taken from reference TRBV12-5 and TRBJ2-1, is DARVTQTPRHKVTEMGQEVTMRCQPILGHNTVFWYRQTMMQGLELLAYFRNRAPLDDSGMPKDRFSAEMPDATLATLKIQPSEPRDSAVYFCASGRGTGSYNEQFFGPGTRLTVL.